These 25 T cell receptor beta chains were all obtained from the same sample, sequenced in a study of shared clonotypes between healthy human individuals. Sequenced by immunoSEQ multiplex PCR; TCRdb stores in-frame clones only, minus some. Of millions of clones in the sample, roughly 93% were seen once. The sample was naive CD4+ T cells from PBMCs. Subset here: CD45RA+ positively selected. These receptor sequences come from a man aged 18 to 29 in good health. Some clones in this sample may be carry-over from other donors' samples.

V usage is TRBV5-4 and J usage is TRBJ2-7, with D perhaps matching TRBD2 (6 bases). The CDR3 contains 16 residues. The V gene lost 3 bases and the J gene lost 7 bases, with 23 bases spanning the gap. Germline CDR1 is SGHNT and CDR2 is YYREEE (reference sequence). In nucleotides, the CDR3 is TGTGCCAGCAGCTACATATCCGGGACTCAGGCGGGGGAGCAGTACTTC. Its protein product is CASSYISGTQAGEQYF.

The CDR3 sequence is CASSLGQGGPTYEQYF. The CDR3 region has the DNA TGTGCCAGCAGTTTAGGTCAGGGAGGGCCAACCTACGAGCAGTACTTC. The chain links TRBV28 to TRBJ2-7; 7 bases fit TRBD2. Germline CDR1 is MDHEN and CDR2 is SYDVKM. Losses at the gene ends were 2 bases for V and 2 bases for J; bases not matched to a gene: 9. This CDR3 is built from 16 residues.

This chain joins TRBV6-5 and TRBJ1-4; perhaps TRBD1 as D (5 bases). This CDR3 has 13 amino acids. Germline CDR1 is MNHEY and CDR2 is SVGAGI. V lost 5 bases and J 7 bases, leaving 11 bases between the germline ends. CDR3 loop: CASSPRDGEKLFF. CDR3 nucleotide sequence: TGTGCCAGCAGTCCCCGGGACGGTGAAAAACTGTTTTTT.

The chain combines TRBV2 with TRBJ1-2; a possible D gene is TRBD1 (5 bases). Germline-derived CDR1 and CDR2 are SNHLY and FYNNEI. Trimming pared 8 bases from V and 4 bases from J, leaving 17 bases between. The CDR3 length is 14 residues. The CDR3: CASRLLGVLYGYTF. CDR3 nucleotide sequence: TGTGCCAGCCGTTTACTAGGGGTGCTCTATGGCTACACCTTC. Based on the CDR3 plus reference TRBV2 and TRBJ1-2, the full variable domain is EPEVTQTPSHQVTQMGQEVILRCVPISNHLYFYWYRQILGQKVEFLVSFYNNEISEKSEIFDDQFSVERPDGSNFTLKIRSTKLEDSAMYFCASRLLGVLYGYTFGSGTRLTVV.

This clone occurred once. The rearrangement uses TRBV6-5 and TRBJ2-7, with D possibly matching TRBD1 (6 bases). Trimming left V 5 bases short and J 2 bases short, with 16 bases between. The CDR3 sequence is 15 residues long. Per germline, CDR1 MNHEY and CDR2 SVGAGI. The CDR3 sequence is CASSKLTGMAYEQYF. CDR3 bases: TGTGCCAGCAGTAAATTAACAGGGATGGCCTACGAGCAGTACTTC.

The chain employs TRBV7-8 and TRBJ1-5; D is unclear. The length of the CDR3 is 13 residues. V lost 5 bases and J 4 bases, leaving 9 bases between the germline ends. The germline V gene encodes CDR1 SGHVS and CDR2 FQNEAQ. CDR3: CASSPALNQPQHF. For the CDR3, the DNA is TGTGCCAGCAGCCCAGCCCTTAATCAGCCCCAGCATTTT.

The chain uses TRBV27 and TRBJ2-3; possibly TRBD2 for D (6 bases). The germline V and J ends were trimmed by 2 bases and 6 bases, with 15 bases remaining between them. The CDR3 has 15 residues. The germline CDR1 and CDR2 sequences are MNHEY and SMNVEV (reference sequence). The CDR3 protein is CASSLRLGGADTQYF. The CDR3 bases are TGTGCCAGCAGTTTAAGGTTAGGAGGGGCGGATACGCAGTATTTT.

Turning to this clone: Other DNA sequences in the sample encode the same CDR3. This chain connects TRBV29-1 to TRBJ2-7; no clear D. The germline V and J ends were trimmed by 4 bases and 1 base, with 5 bases remaining between them. CDR1 and CDR2 (germline): SQVTM, ANQGSEA. CDR3 length equals 11 residues. The CDR3 bases are TGCAGCGTTGCCTCATCCTACGAGCAGTACTTC. Its translation is CSVASSYEQYF.

V is TRBV7-9 and J is TRBJ1-3; no definite D call. The CDR3 runs to 15 residues. CDR1 and CDR2 from the germline V gene are SEHNR and FQNEAQ (reference sequence). V was cut by 5 bases and J by 2 bases, with 13 bases left in between. This CDR3 is CASSPSPGTGNTIYF. CDR3 nucleotides: TGTGCCAGCAGCCCCTCTCCGGGAACTGGAAACACCATATATTTT.

The chain employs TRBV5-6 and TRBJ2-7, with 10 bases identical to TRBD1. Trimming took 2 bases from V and 2 from J; bases not matched to a gene: 10. CDR3 length equals 17 residues. Germline V lookup: CDR1 SGHDT, CDR2 YYEEEE. The CDR3 spells CASSFPVGGTGAYEQYF. The DNA of the CDR3 is TGTGCCAGCAGCTTTCCGGTCGGAGGGACAGGGGCCTACGAGCAGTACTTC. The whole variable domain, remainder taken from reference TRBV5-6 and TRBJ2-7, is DAGVTQSPTHLIKTRGQQVTLRCSPKSGHDTVSWYQQALGQGPQFIFQYYEEEERQRGNFPDRFSGHQFPNYSSELNVNALLLGDSALYLCASSFPVGGTGAYEQYFGPGTRLTVT.

This sequence joins TRBV27 and TRBJ1-1; D possibly corresponds to TRBD1 (6 bases). Germline CDR1 reads MNHEY; CDR2 reads SMNVEV (reference sequence). Trimming removed 7 bases from V and 1 base from J, with 16 bases in between. This CDR3 is built from 15 residues. In DNA form, the CDR3 reads TGTGCCAGCACTCCATTGACAGGCCGGAACACTGAAGCTTTCTTT. Its protein is CASTPLTGRNTEAFF.

On this clone itself: This sample includes further DNA sequences coding for the same CDR3. V is TRBV19 and J is TRBJ2-7; 8 bases map to TRBD2. Germline V gene data show CDR1 as LNHDA and CDR2 as SQIVND (reference sequence). With V trimmed by 1 base and J by 2 bases, 1 base remained unmatched. This CDR3 is built from 14 residues. DNA of the CDR3: TGTGCCAGTAGTATAGCGGGAGGGCCCTACGAGCAGTACTTC. Protein product: CASSIAGGPYEQYF.

This chain joins TRBV28 and TRBJ1-1; perhaps TRBD1 as D (6 bases). Trimming shortened V by 2 bases and J by 2 bases, and 15 bases separated the two germline ends. The CDR3 spans 16 residues. Germline CDR1 is MDHEN and CDR2 is SYDVKM. The CDR3 DNA reads TGTGCCAGCAGTTTAGGAAGGGGGGGGTATAACACTGAAGCTTTCTTT. This encodes CASSLGRGGYNTEAFF.

The chain has TRBV28 and TRBJ1-2; maybe TRBD1 (5 bases). V lost 7 bases, J lost 5 bases, and 17 bases lay in between. CDR3 length: 14 residues. Germline-derived CDR1 and CDR2 are MDHEN and SYDVKM. CDR3 loop: CASIPGGVGYGYTF. In DNA form, the CDR3 reads TGTGCCAGCATCCCGGGGGGGGTAGGGTATGGCTACACCTTC.

This chain links TRBV28 with TRBJ1-2, with TRBD1 matching 8 bases. The CDR3 spans 14 residues. Germline V gene sequence: CDR1 MDHEN, CDR2 SYDVKM. The V gene end was trimmed by 6 bases and the J gene end by 6 bases; junction bases not matched to a gene: 9. CDR3 residues: CASRSTGVVNGYTF. For the CDR3, the DNA is TGTGCCAGCAGGTCGACAGGGGTGGTTAATGGCTACACCTTC.

This chain connects TRBV5-1 to TRBJ2-3; D not certain. CDR1 and CDR2 (germline): SGHRS, YFSETQ. Trimming pared 4 bases from V and 0 bases from J, leaving 18 bases between. The CDR3 sequence is 17 residues long. CDR3 protein: CASSLLGRFASTDTQYF. The CDR3 DNA reads as TGCGCCAGCAGCCTCCTAGGACGATTCGCTAGCACAGATACGCAGTATTTT.

The rearrangement uses TRBV5-1 and TRBJ2-3; the D is unclear. CDR3 length: 13 amino acids. Trimming shortened V by 4 bases and J by 5 bases, and 11 bases separated the two germline ends. Germline V lookup: CDR1 SGHRS, CDR2 YFSETQ. The DNA of the CDR3 is TGCGCCAGCAGCCCCCAAGTTGGAGATACGCAGTATTTT. Protein sequence: CASSPQVGDTQYF.

The chain combines TRBV5-1 with TRBJ1-1; 7 bases align to TRBD1. The CDR3 is made up of 15 amino acids. V was pared by 2 bases and J by 1 base, with 5 bases of the junction left unmatched. Germline V gene data show CDR1 as SGHRS and CDR2 as YFSETQ. The CDR3 coding sequence is TGCGCCAGCAGCTTACAGGGGAGGGGGAACACTGAAGCTTTCTTT. Its translation is CASSLQGRGNTEAFF.

The chain joins TRBV18 to TRBJ2-1; TRBD2 matches at 8 bases. The CDR3 runs to 17 residues. With V trimmed by 0 bases and J by 0 bases, 4 bases remained unmatched. The germline gives CDR1 KGHSH, CDR2 LQKENI. The CDR3 sequence: CASSPPREGRSYNEQFF. The CDR3 DNA is TGTGCCAGCTCACCACCCCGGGAGGGACGCTCCTACAATGAGCAGTTCTTC.

The V gene is TRBV30, the J gene TRBJ1-2; D remains unclear. V dropped 2 bases and J dropped 0 bases, with 7 bases sitting between them. CDR3 length equals 13 residues. Germline V gene data show CDR1 as GTSNPN and CDR2 as SVGIG (reference sequence). This CDR3 reads CAWSQDTNYGYTF. DNA of the CDR3: TGTGCCTGGAGTCAAGACACTAACTATGGCTACACCTTC.

The chain couples TRBV5-4 to TRBJ2-1; possibly TRBD1 for D (7 bases). The CDR3 runs to 16 residues. Per the germline V gene, CDR1 is SGHNT and CDR2 is YYREEE (reference sequence). V was clipped by 4 bases and J by 1 base, with 15 bases between them. The CDR3 loop is CASSRTGAGSYNEQFF. CDR3 bases: TGTGCCAGCAGCCGCACAGGGGCGGGATCCTACAATGAGCAGTTCTTC.

V usage is TRBV6-5 and J usage is TRBJ1-2; D is unresolved. Germline-derived CDR1 and CDR2 are MNHEY and SVGAGI. The CDR3 runs 11 residues. Trimming cost V 6 bases and J 8 bases, with 10 bases left between them. Here the CDR3 reads CASSVLRGYTF. The CDR3 DNA sequence: TGTGCCAGCAGCGTCCTAAGGGGCTACACCTTC.

The V and J genes are TRBV30 and TRBJ2-5; a weak D match, TRBD1 (6 bases). Deletions cut 2 bases from V and 7 bases from J, with 14 bases between. CDR3 length equals 13 residues. CDR1 and CDR2 (germline): GTSNPN, SVGIG (reference sequence). Here the CDR3 DNA reads TGTGCCTGGAGTTCCCCCCCGGACAGGACCCAGTACTTC. Protein sequence: CAWSSPPDRTQYF.

The rearrangement links TRBV11-2 to TRBJ1-4; D gene unclear. This CDR3 is built from 13 residues. Trimming removed 5 bases from V and 4 bases from J, with 8 bases in between. Germline V gives CDR1 SGHAT, CDR2 FQNNGV. CDR3 sequence: CASSPSRNEKLFF. The CDR3 DNA reads as TGTGCCAGCAGCCCTAGTCGTAATGAAAAACTGTTTTTT.

CDR3 coding DNA: TGCGCCAGCAGCGAGCAGGGTGGCGAGCAGTACTTC. Its translation is CASSEQGGEQYF. The V gene is TRBV5-1, the J gene TRBJ2-7; the D gene is possibly TRBD1 (5 bases). The CDR3 totals 12 residues. Germline values: CDR1 SGHRS, CDR2 YFSETQ. The V and J ends lost 4 bases and 6 bases respectively, with 11 bases between them. Based on the CDR3 plus reference TRBV5-1 and TRBJ2-7, the full variable domain is KAGVTQTPRYLIKTRGQQVTLSCSPISGHRSVSWYQQTPGQGLQFLFEYFSETQRNKGNFPGRFSGRQFSNSRSEMNVSTLELGDSALYLCASSEQGGEQYFGPGTRLTVT.